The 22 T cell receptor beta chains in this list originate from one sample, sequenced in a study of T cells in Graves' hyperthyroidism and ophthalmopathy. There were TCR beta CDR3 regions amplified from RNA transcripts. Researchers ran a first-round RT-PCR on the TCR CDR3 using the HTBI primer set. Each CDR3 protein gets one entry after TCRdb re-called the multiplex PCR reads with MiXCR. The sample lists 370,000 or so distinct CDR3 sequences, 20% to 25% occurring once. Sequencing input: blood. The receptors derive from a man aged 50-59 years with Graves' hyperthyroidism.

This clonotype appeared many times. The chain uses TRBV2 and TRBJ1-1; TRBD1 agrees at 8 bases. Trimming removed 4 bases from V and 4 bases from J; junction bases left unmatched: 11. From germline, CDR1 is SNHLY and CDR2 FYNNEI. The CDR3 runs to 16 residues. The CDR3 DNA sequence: TGTGCCAGCAGTGCGCAGGGGGCGATGAGGGGCACTGAAGCTTTCTTT. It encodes CASSAQGAMRGTEAFF.

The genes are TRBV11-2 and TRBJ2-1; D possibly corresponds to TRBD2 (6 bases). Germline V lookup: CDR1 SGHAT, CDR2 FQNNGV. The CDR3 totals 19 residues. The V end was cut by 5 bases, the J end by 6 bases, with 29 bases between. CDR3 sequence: CASSRSPLYRRDGSNEQFF. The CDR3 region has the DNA TGTGCCAGCAGCAGATCCCCCCTCTATCGGCGGGATGGCAGCAATGAGCAGTTCTTC.

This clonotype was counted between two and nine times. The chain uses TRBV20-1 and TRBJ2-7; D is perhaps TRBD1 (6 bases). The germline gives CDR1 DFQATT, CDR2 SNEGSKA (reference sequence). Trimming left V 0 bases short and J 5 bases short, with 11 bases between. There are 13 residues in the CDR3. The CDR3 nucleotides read TGCAGTGCTAGAGATTACAGGGAGCACGAGCAGTACTTC. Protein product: CSARDYREHEQYF.

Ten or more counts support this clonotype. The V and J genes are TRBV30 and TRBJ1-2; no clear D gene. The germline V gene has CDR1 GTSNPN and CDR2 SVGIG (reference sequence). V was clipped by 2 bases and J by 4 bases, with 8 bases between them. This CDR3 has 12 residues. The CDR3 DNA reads TGTGCCTGGAGTTCTGGGCTCTATGGCTACACCTTC. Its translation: CAWSSGLYGYTF.

The CDR3 DNA reads as TGCGCCAGCGGGGATAGCGGGAAATACAATGAGCAGTTCTTC. It is translated as CASGDSGKYNEQFF. The chain carries TRBV5-1 and TRBJ2-1; the match to TRBD2 covers 8 bases. CDR1 and CDR2 from the germline V gene are SGHRS and YFSETQ. The CDR3 loop spans 14 amino acids. Unmatched junction bases numbered 7, after V lost 7 bases and J lost 4 bases. Using reference TRBV5-1 and TRBJ2-1 for the parts outside the CDR3, the full variable domain is KAGVTQTPRYLIKTRGQQVTLSCSPISGHRSVSWYQQTPGQGLQFLFEYFSETQRNKGNFPGRFSGRQFSNSRSEMNVSTLELGDSALYLCASGDSGKYNEQFFGPGTRLTVL.

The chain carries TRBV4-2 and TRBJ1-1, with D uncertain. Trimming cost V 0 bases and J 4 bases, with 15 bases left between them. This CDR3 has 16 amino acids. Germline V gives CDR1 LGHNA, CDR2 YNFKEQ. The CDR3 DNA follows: TGTGCCAGCAGCCAAGATCCGGCGGGCCGGGGCACTGAAGCTTTCTTT. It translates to CASSQDPAGRGTEAFF.

CDR3 in amino acids: CASSVESGRAETQYF. In DNA form, the CDR3 reads TGTGCCAGCAGCGTAGAGAGCGGGAGGGCGGAGACCCAGTACTTC. This sequence joins TRBV9 and TRBJ2-5; 10 bases line up with TRBD2. The CDR3 extends over 15 amino acids. V shed 0 bases, J shed 5 bases, and the junction held 4 bases outside the gene matches. Germline CDR1 reads SGDLS; CDR2 reads YYNGEE.

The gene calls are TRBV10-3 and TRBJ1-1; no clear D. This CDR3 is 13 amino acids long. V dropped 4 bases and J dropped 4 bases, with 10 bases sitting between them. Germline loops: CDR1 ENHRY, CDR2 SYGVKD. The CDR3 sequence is CAISAQLTTEAFF. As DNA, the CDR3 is TGTGCCATCAGTGCCCAGTTAACCACTGAAGCTTTCTTT.

The CDR3 loop reads CSGDRGSGTEAFF. The CDR3 DNA sequence: TGCAGCGGGGACAGGGGTTCGGGCACTGAAGCTTTCTTT. The V call is TRBV29-1, the J call TRBJ1-1; 10 positions match TRBD1. V shed 7 bases, J shed 4 bases, and the junction held 6 bases outside the gene matches. The CDR3 extends over 13 amino acids. Germline CDR1 and CDR2: SQVTM and ANQGSEA.

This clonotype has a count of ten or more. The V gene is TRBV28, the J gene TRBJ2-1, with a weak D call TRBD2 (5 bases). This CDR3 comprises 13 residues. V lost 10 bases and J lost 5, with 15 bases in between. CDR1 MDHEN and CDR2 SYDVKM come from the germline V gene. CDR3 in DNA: TGTGCCACCGTGGGTGGGAGACACAATGAGCAGTTCTTC. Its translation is CATVGGRHNEQFF.

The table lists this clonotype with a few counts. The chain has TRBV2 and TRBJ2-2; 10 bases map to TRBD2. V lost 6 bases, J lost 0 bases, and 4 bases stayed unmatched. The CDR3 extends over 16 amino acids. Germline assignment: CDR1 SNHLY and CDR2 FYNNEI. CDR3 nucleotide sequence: TGTGCCAGCAGAGGACTAGCGGAGTCGAACACCGGGGAGCTGTTTTTT. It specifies CASRGLAESNTGELFF.

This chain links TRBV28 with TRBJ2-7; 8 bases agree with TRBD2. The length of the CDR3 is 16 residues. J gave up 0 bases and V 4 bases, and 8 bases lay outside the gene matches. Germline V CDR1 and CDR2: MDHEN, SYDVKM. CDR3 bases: TGTGCCAGCAGTTCCCAGACTAGCGCTTACTCCTACGAGCAGTACTTC. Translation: CASSSQTSAYSYEQYF.

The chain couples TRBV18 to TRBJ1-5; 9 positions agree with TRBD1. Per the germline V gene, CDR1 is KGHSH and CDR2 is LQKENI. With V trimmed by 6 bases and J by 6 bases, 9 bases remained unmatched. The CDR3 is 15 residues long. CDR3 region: CASSPGTGSGQPQHF. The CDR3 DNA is TGTGCCAGCTCCCCCGGGACAGGGAGCGGTCAGCCCCAGCATTTT.

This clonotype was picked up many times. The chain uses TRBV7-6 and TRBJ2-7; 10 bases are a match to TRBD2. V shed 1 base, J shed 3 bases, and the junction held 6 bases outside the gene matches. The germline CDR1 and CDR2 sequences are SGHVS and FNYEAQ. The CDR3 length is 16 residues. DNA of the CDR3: TGTGCCAGCAGCTTAGAAGCAGCGGGAGGGGGCTACGAGCAGTACTTC. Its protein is CASSLEAAGGGYEQYF. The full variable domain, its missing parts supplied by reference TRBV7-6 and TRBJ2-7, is GAGVSQSPRYKVTKRGQDVALRCDPISGHVSLYWYRQALGQGPEFLTYFNYEAQQDKSGLPNDRFSAERPEGSISTLTIQRTEQRDSAMYRCASSLEAAGGGYEQYFGPGTRLTVT.

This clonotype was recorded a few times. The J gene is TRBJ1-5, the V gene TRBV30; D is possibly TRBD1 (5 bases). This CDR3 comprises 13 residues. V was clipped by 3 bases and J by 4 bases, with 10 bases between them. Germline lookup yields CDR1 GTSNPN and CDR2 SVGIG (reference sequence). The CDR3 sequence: CAWSFDRNQPQHF. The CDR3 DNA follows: TGTGCCTGGAGCTTTGACAGAAATCAGCCCCAGCATTTT.

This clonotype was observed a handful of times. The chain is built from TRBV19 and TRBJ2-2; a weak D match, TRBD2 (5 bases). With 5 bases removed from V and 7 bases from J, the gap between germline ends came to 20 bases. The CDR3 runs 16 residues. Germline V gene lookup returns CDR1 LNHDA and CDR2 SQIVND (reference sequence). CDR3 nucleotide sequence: TGTGCCAGTAGTGCCCCGAGAGGGTTCCGGAGCGGGGAGCTGTTTTTT. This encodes CASSAPRGFRSGELFF.

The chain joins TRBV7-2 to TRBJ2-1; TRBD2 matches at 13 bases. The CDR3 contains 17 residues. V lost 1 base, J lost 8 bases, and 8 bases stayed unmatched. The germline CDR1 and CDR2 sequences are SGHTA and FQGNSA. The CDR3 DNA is TGTGCCAGCAGCTTAGATTGGACTAGCGGGAGTAAGGATGAGCAGTTCTTC. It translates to CASSLDWTSGSKDEQFF.

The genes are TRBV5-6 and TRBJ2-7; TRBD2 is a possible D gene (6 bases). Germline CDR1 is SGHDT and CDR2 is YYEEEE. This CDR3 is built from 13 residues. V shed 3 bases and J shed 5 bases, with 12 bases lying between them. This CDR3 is CASSYGTRDEQYF. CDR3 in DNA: TGTGCCAGCAGCTACGGGACTCGGGACGAGCAGTACTTC. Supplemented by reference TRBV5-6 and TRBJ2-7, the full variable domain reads DAGVTQSPTHLIKTRGQQVTLRCSPKSGHDTVSWYQQALGQGPQFIFQYYEEEERQRGNFPDRFSGHQFPNYSSELNVNALLLGDSALYLCASSYGTRDEQYFGPGTRLTVT.

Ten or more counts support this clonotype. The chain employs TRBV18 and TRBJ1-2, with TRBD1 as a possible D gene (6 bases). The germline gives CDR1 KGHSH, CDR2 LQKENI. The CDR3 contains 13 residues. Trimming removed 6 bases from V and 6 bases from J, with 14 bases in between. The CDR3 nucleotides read TGTGCCAGCTCCGCCAGGGGAATTGATGGCTACACCTTC. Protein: CASSARGIDGYTF.

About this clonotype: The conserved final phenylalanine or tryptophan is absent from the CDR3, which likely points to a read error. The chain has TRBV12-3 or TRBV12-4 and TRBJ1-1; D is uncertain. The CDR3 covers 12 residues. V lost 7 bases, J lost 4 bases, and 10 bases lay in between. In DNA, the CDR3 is TGTGCCAGCACTCGTCTGGGCACTGAAGCTTTCCTT. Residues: CASTRLGTEAFL.

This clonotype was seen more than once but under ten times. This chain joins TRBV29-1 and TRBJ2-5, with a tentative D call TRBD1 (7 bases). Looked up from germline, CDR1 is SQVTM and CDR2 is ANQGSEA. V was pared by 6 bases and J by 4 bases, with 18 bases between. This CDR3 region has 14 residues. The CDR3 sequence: CSVQPEGAGETQYF. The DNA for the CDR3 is TGCAGCGTCCAGCCGGAGGGGGCAGGAGAGACCCAGTACTTC.

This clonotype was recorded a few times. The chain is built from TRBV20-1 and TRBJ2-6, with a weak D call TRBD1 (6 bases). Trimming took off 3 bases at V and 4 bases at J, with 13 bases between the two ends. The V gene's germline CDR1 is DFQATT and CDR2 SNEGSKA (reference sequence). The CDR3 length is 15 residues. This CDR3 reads CSASSGVYGANVLTF. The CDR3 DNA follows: TGCAGTGCTAGTTCAGGGGTCTACGGGGCCAACGTCCTGACTTTC.